This T cell receptor beta chain stems from a study of cytomegalovirus exposure and HLA in healthy donors. General study results and limits: A later analysis showed TCR association rates differing by HLA locus, peaking at DRB1 and lowest at HLA-C. Follow-up analysis later connected one missense variant in DCLRE1C with trimming of TCR beta V- and J-genes.

The CDR3 is made up of 14 amino acids. Germline V gene lookup returns CDR1 SGHNT and CDR2 YYREEE (reference sequence). V lost 1 base and J 1 base, leaving 9 bases between the germline ends. As regards this clone: Its target is unknown.

It was with 60 Vbeta and 13 Jbeta primers that the PCR ran. Some clones are missing from TCRdb's copy, which holds only in-frame ones; the method was immunoSEQ multiplex PCR. The sample holds about 61,000 clones, 80% to 90% seen once. Source material: PBMCs. This chain links TRBV5-4 with TRBJ2-7; the D gene is possibly TRBD2 (5 bases). This clonotype was sampled from a man aged 25 to 40 in good health and CMV-seropositive. For the CDR3, the DNA is TGTGCCAGCAGCTTGAAGAGGGATTCCTACGAGCAGTACTTC. It codes for CASSLKRDSYEQYF.